This T cell receptor beta chain appears in the sequencing data of a study of T cell repertoires in cytomegalovirus infection. Study as a whole: Evidence of both CMV infection and a matching HLA type came from public TCR beta signatures.

With V trimmed by 0 bases and J by 4 bases, 9 bases remained unmatched. This CDR3 has 17 amino acids. The germline CDR1 and CDR2 sequences are SGHTA and FQGNSA. In its sample, this clonotype was seen many times. Its specificity is unknown. Overall study results and limits: Adding up the frequency of public TCR beta families identified people who carried CMV plus the relevant HLA. CMV-specific TCR beta clonotypes restricted by HLA-C were the ones dominating the ex vivo response.

Via MiXCR, TCRdb re-called the reads, giving one row per CDR3 protein. The data show 450,000 to 650,000 distinct CDR3 sequences, less than 30% seen once. This chain joins TRBV7-2 and TRBJ2-3; 8 bases map to TRBD2. The origin of this receptor is a human donor in good health (CMV status not recorded). Some clones in this sample may be carry-over from other donors' samples. Sequenced material: PBMCs. The DNA for the CDR3 is TGTGCCAGCAGCTTAGCGAGTCCGGGAGGGTATCCAGATACGCAGTATTTT. Translating gives CASSLASPGGYPDTQYF.